The rows below give T cell receptor beta chains drawn from one sample of a study of T cell repertoires in ileal Crohn's disease. Sequencing used immunoSEQ multiplex PCR; TCRdb keeps in-frame clones, though not all of them. The sample has about 14,000 clones, about 85% seen once; the top ten hold around 3.5%. The sequenced sample consisted of ileal tissue. These receptors were taken from an adult with Crohn's disease. The CDR3 runs from the conserved cysteine through the conserved F or W. A D gene is named only where the DNA matches it firmly. Size is omitted from some rows. Given values are once, few, many or a class for expanded clones.

clone size | D gene | J gene | V gene | CDR3 protein | CDR3 DNA
- | - | TRBJ1-6 | TRBV5-8 | CASSRRGHNSPLHF | TGTGCCAGCAGCCGCCGGGGTCATAATTCACCCCTCCACTTT
once | - | TRBJ1-1 | TRBV6-1 | CAVTAGARNTEAFF | TGTGCCGTAACGGCAGGGGCAAGGAACACTGAAGCTTTCTTT
- | - | TRBJ2-1 | TRBV5-4 | CASSGRTLDEQFF | TGTGCCAGCAGCGGGAGGACGTTGGATGAGCAGTTCTTC
once | TRBD2 | TRBJ2-7 | TRBV7-9 | CASSSPGTSGGPAYEQYF | TGTGCCAGCAGCTCCCCCGGGACTAGCGGGGGGCCAGCCTACGAGCAGTACTTC
- | - | TRBJ1-1 | TRBV29-1 | CSGLSGGNTEAFF | TGCAGCGGGTTGAGCGGCGGCAACACTGAAGCTTTCTTT
- | TRBD1 | TRBJ1-5 | TRBV2 | CASSDTGGRQPQHF | TGTGCCAGCAGTGACACAGGGGGGCGGCAGCCCCAGCATTTT
- | - | TRBJ1-2 | TRBV27 | CASSLGSGGPYGYTF | TGTGCCAGCAGTTTAGGTAGCGGGGGCCCCTATGGCTACACCTTC
- | TRBD1 | TRBJ1-5 | TRBV2 | CASSAGQGNQPQHF | TGTGCCAGCAGTGCTGGACAGGGAAATCAGCCCCAGCATTTT
- | TRBD2 | TRBJ2-1 | TRBV5-1 | CASSLAASGGNEQFF | TGCGCCAGCAGCTTGGCCGCTAGCGGGGGCAATGAGCAGTTCTTC
- | TRBD1 | TRBJ2-1 | TRBV7-7 | CASSLRTGRNEQFF | TGTGCTAGCAGCTTGCGGACAGGGCGGAATGAGCAGTTCTTC
- | TRBD1 | TRBJ1-1 | TRBV11-2 | CASRPGTGNTEAFF | TGTGCCAGCAGGCCCGGGACAGGGAACACTGAAGCTTTCTTT